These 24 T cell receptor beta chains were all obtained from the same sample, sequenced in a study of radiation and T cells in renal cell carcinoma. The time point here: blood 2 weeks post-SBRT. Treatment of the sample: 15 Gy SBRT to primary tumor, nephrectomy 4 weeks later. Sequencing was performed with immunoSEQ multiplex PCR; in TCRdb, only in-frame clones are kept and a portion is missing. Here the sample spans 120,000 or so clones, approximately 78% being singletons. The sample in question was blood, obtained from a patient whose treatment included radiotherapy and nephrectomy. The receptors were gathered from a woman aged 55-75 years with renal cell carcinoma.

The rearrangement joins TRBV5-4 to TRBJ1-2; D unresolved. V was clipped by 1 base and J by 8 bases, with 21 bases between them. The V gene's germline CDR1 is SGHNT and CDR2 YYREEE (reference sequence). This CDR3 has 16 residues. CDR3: CASSLPWEGPREGYTF. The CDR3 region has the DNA TGTGCCAGCAGCTTGCCTTGGGAGGGTCCTCGGGAGGGCTACACCTTC.

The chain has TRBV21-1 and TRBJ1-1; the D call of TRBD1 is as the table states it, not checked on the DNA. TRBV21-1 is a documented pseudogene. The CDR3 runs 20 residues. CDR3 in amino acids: CAGRTRSKGGANRMNTEAFF. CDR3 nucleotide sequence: TGTGCCGGCCGAACGCGCAGCAAAGGGGGCGCCAATCGGATGAACACTGAAGCTTTCTTT.

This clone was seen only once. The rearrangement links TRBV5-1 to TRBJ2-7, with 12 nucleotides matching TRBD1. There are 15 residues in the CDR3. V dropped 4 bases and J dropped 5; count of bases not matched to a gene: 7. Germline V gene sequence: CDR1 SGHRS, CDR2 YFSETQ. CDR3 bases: TGCGCCAGCAGCCCCCCGGGACAGGGGGCTAACGAGCAGTACTTC. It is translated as CASSPPGQGANEQYF. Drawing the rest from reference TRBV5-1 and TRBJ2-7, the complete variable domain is KAGVTQTPRYLIKTRGQQVTLSCSPISGHRSVSWYQQTPGQGLQFLFEYFSETQRNKGNFPGRFSGRQFSNSRSEMNVSTLELGDSALYLCASSPPGQGANEQYFGPGTRLTVT.

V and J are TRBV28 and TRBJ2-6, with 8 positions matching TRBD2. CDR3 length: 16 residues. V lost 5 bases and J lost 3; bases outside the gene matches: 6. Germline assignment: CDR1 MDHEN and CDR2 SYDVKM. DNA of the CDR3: TGTGCCAGCAGTCTGCGGGGGGTGGTTGGGGCCAACGTCCTGACTTTC. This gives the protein CASSLRGVVGANVLTF.

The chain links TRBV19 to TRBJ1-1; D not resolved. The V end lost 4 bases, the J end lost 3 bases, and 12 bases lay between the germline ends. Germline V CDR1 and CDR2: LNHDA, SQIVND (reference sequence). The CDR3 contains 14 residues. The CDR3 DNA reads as TGTGCCAGTAGTAGGCAGCTGGGATACACTGAAGCTTTCTTT. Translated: CASSRQLGYTEAFF.

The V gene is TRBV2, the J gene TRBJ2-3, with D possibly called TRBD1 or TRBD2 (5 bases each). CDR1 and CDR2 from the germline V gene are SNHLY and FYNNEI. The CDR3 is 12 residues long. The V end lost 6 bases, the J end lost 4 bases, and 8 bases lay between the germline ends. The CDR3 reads CASSEGPDTQYF. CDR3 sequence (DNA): TGTGCCAGCAGCGAGGGGCCAGATACGCAGTATTTT.

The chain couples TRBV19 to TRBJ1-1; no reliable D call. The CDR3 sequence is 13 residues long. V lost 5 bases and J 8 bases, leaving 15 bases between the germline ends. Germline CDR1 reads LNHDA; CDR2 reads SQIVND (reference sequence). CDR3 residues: CASSPGPSNEAFF. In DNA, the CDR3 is TGTGCCAGTAGTCCTGGACCCTCGAACGAAGCTTTCTTT.

CDR3 sequence reads: CASSEAPSGGGTGELFF. CDR3 coding DNA: TGTGCCAGCAGTGAAGCCCCTAGCGGGGGTGGCACCGGGGAGCTGTTTTTT. The chain links TRBV6-1 to TRBJ2-2; 10 bases fit TRBD2. The CDR3 has 17 amino acids. Losses at the gene ends were 0 bases for V and 4 bases for J; bases not matched to a gene: 5. Germline values: CDR1 MNHNS, CDR2 SASEGT.

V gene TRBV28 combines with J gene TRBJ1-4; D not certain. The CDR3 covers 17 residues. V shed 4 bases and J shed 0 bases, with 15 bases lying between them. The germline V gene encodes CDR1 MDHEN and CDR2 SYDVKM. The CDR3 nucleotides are TGTGCCAGCAGTTCTAGTCGGACGGCTGCAACTAATGAAAAACTGTTTTTT. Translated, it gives CASSSSRTAATNEKLFF.

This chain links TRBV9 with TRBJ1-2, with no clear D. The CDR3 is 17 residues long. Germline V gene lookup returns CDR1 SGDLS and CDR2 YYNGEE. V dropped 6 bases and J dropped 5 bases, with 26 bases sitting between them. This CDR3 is CASTYPPRGEDGYGYTF. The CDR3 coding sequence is TGTGCCAGCACCTACCCCCCACGGGGAGAGGATGGGTATGGCTACACCTTC.

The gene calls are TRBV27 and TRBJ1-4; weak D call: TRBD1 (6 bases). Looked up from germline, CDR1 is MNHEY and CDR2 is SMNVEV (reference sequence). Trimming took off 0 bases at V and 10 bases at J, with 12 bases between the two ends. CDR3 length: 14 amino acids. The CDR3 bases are TGTGCCAGCAGTTTATCTGGCGGAGGGGGAAAACTGTTTTTT. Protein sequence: CASSLSGGGGKLFF.

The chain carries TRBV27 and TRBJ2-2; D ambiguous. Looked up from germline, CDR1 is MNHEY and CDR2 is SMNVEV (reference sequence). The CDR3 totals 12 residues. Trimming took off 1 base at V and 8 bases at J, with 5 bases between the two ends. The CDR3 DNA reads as TGTGCCAGCAGTTTATTAGCAGGGGAGCTGTTTTTT. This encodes CASSLLAGELFF.

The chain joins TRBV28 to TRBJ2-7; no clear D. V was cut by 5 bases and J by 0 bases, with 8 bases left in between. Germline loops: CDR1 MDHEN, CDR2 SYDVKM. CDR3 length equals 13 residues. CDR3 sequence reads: CASSGPSSYEQYF. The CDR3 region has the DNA TGTGCCAGCAGTGGGCCTAGCTCCTACGAGCAGTACTTC.

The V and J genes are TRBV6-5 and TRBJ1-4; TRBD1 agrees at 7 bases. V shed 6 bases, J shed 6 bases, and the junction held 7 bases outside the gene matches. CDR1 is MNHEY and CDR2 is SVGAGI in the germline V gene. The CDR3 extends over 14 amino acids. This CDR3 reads CASSPTGFYEKLFF. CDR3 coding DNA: TGTGCCAGCAGCCCGACAGGGTTTTATGAAAAACTGTTTTTT.

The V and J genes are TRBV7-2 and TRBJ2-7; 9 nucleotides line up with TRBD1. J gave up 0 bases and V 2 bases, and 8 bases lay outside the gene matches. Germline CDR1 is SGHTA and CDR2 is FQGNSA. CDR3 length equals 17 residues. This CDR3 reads CASSLPPGQGPSYEQYF. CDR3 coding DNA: TGTGCCAGCAGCTTACCCCCCGGACAGGGGCCCTCCTACGAGCAGTACTTC.

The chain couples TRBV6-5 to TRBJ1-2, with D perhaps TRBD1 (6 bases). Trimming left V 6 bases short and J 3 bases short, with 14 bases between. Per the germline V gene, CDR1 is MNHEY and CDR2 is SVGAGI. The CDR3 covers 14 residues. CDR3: CASSILQGDYGYTF. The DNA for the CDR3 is TGTGCCAGCAGCATCCTACAGGGTGACTATGGCTACACCTTC.

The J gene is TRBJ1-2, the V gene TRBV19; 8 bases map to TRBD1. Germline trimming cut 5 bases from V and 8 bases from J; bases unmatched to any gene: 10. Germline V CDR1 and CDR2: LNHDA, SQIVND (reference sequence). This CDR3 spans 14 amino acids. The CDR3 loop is CASSARQGPTGYTF. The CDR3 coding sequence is TGTGCCAGTAGTGCTAGACAGGGGCCAACCGGCTACACCTTC. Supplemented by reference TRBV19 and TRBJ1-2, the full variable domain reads DGGITQSPKYLFRKEGQNVTLSCEQNLNHDAMYWYRQDPGQGLRLIYYSQIVNDFQKGDIAEGYSVSREKKESFPLTVTSAQKNPTAFYLCASSARQGPTGYTFGSGTRLTVV.

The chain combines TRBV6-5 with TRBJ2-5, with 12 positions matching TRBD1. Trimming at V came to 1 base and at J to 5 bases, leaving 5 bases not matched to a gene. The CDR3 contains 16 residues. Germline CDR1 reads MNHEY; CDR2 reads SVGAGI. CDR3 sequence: CASSYFGTGGVETQYF. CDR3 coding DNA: TGTGCCAGCAGTTACTTCGGGACAGGGGGCGTGGAGACCCAGTACTTC.

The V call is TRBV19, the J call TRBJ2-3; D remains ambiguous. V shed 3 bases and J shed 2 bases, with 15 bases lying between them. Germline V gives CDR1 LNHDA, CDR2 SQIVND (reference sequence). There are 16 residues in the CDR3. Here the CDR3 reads CASSMSGYPDTDTQYF. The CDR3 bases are TGTGCCAGTAGTATGTCAGGTTATCCAGACACAGATACGCAGTATTTT.

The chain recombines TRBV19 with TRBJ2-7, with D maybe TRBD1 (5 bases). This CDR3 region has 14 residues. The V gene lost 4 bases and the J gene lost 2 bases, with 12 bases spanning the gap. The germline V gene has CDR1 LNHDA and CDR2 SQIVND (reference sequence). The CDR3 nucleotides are TGTGCCAGTAGTACCTGGAAAGGGGCCTACGAGCAGTACTTC. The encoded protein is CASSTWKGAYEQYF.

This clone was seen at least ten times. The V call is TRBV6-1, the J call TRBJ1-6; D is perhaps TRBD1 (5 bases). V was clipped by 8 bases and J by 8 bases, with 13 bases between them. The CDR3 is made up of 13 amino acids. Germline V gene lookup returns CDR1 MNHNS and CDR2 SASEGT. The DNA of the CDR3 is TGTGCCAGCCGACAGTACAAGGATTCACCCCTCCACTTT. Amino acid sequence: CASRQYKDSPLHF.

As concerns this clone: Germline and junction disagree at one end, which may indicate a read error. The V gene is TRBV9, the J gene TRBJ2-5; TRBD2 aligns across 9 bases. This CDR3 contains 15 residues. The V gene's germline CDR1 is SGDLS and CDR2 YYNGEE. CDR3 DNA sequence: TGTGCCAGCAGCGTAGAGGCGGGGGGGCAAGGGACCCAGTACTTC. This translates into CASSVEAGGQGTQYF.

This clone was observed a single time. The CDR3 is CASSIGEYYEQYF. The CDR3 DNA reads TGTGCCAGTAGTATTGGGGAGTACTACGAGCAGTACTTC. The chain couples TRBV19 to TRBJ2-7, with D possibly matching TRBD2 (5 bases). CDR3 size: 13 residues. In germline, CDR1 is LNHDA, CDR2 SQIVND (reference sequence). The V end lost 3 bases, the J end lost 3 bases, and 9 bases lay between the germline ends. Full variable domain (remainder filled in from reference TRBV19 and TRBJ2-7): DGGITQSPKYLFRKEGQNVTLSCEQNLNHDAMYWYRQDPGQGLRLIYYSQIVNDFQKGDIAEGYSVSREKKESFPLTVTSAQKNPTAFYLCASSIGEYYEQYFGPGTRLTVT.

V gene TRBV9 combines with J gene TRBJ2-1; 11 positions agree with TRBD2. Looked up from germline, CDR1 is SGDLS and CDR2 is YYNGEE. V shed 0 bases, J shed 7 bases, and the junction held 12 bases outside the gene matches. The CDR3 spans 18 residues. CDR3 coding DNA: TGTGCCAGCAGCGTAGTAGCGGGAGGGCCAGGATCGGGAAATGAGCAGTTCTTC. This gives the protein CASSVVAGGPGSGNEQFF.